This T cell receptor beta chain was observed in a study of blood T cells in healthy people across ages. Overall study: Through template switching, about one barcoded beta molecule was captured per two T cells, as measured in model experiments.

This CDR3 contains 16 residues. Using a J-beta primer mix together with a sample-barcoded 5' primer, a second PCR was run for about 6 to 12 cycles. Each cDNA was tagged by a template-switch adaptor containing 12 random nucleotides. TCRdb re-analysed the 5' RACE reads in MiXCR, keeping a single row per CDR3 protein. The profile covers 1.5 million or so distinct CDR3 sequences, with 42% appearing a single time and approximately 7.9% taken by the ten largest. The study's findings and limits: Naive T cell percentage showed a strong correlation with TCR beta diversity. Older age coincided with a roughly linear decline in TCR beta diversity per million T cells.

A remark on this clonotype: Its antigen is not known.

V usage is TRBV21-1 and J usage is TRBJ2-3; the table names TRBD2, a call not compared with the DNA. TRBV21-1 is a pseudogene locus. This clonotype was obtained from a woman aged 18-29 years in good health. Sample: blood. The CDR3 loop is CASSRPKSGISYTQYF. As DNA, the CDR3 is TGTGCCAGCAGCAGGCCCAAAAGCGGGATATCATATACGCAGTATTTT.